This entry concerns a single T cell receptor (beta chain). This clonotype has just a few counts. Which antigen it targets is not known. No base-level quality is on record; no much larger clone is a single base apart. The method behind the library was PCR. The instrument given in TCRdb is Illumina HiSeq 2500. Molecular barcoding was employed in the preparation of TCR libraries, with unique molecular identifiers being used to normalize TCRbeta repertoire quantification. TCRdb trimmed public reads at Q25 via fastp, called clones via MiXCR and kept in-frame beta chains. Rows with one shared CDR3 protein collapse into an entry with the most common genes and DNA. The sample table lists a few hundred thousand distinct CDR3 sequences, 9% to 12% of them with a count of one. 2% to 2.5% of the sample goes to the ten largest clones. The data stem from a study of T-cell reconstitution after alpha-beta-depleted transplantation in children (dated by TCRdb to about 2016). With respect to the entire study: Using TCR repertoire profiling, the study quantitatively followed how T-cell immune reconstitution unfolded in children after TCRalphabeta/CD19-depleted allogeneic hematopoietic cell transplantation.

Via the germline V gene, CDR1 is SGDLS and CDR2 YYNGEE. The junction shows trimming of 7 bases on V and 5 bases on J, plus 10 bases between the germline ends. The CDR3 runs 12 residues from the cysteine to the phenylalanine. The entry retains the CDR3 DNA only, 36 bases that are in frame from base 1. The origin of this receptor is a human donor who donated a stem cell graft to a child with acute lymphoblastic leukemia. The receptor chain draws on TRBV9 and TRBJ1-5, with TRBD1 perhaps the D gene, on 5 matching bases. The input for sequencing was PBMCs from the stem cell graft donor, taken from the stem cell graft. The DNA sequence is as follows: TGTGCCAGCGGGAAAGGGGATCAGCCCCAGCATTTT. This sequence encodes CASGKGDQPQHF. When the CDR3 is completed using the reference TRBV9 and TRBJ1-5 genes on either side, the full variable domain is DSGVTQTPKHLITATGQRVTLRCSPRSGDLSVYWYQQSLDQGLQFLIQYYNGEERAKGNILERFSAQQFPDLHSELNLSSLELGDSALYFCASGKGDQPQHFGDGTRLSIL.